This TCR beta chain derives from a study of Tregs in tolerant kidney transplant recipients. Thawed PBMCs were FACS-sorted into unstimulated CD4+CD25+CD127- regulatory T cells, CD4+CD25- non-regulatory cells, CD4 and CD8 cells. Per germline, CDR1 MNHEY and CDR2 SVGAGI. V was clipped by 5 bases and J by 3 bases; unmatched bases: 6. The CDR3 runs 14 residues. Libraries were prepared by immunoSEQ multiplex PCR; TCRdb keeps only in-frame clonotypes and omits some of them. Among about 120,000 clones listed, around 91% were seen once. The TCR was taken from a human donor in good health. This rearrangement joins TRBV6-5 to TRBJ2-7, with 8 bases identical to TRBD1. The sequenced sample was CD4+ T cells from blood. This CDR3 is CASSPPGGVYEQYF. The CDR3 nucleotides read TGTGCCAGCAGTCCCCCAGGGGGCGTCTACGAGCAGTACTTC.